These 29 T cell receptor beta chains were sequenced from one sample in a study of blood T cell repertoires in COVID-19 (dated by TCRdb to the early 2020s). Preparation of the library involved the immunoSEQ multiplex PCR assay. TCRdb holds this immuneACCESS table with in-frame rearrangements only. Some clones are missing; in checked studies, unresolved V genes explain under half, and the rest has no known cause. This sample gives approximately 130,000 clones in total; 88% of them show up just once. Of the sample, 1.5% to 1.7% is held by the ten largest clones. The sequenced sample was peripheral blood. These receptors were collected from a human donor in a cohort sampled during active COVID-19.

This chain uses TRBV5-1 with TRBJ1-2, with TRBD1 identical over 8 bases. The CDR3 runs 13 residues. Per the germline V gene, CDR1 is SGHRS and CDR2 is YFSETQ. Unmatched junction bases numbered 2, after V lost 4 bases and J lost 3 bases. The DNA for the CDR3 is TGCGCCAGCAGCATGGACAGGGACTATGGCTACACCTTC. Amino acids: CASSMDRDYGYTF.

V usage is TRBV13 and J usage is TRBJ2-1; 7 nucleotides match TRBD2. Germline-derived CDR1 and CDR2 are PRHDT and FYEKMQ (reference sequence). The CDR3 runs 15 residues. J lost 4 bases, V lost 2 bases, and 5 bases had no gene match. CDR3 protein: CASSLLLAPYNEQFF. CDR3 DNA: TGTGCCAGCAGCTTACTACTAGCGCCGTACAATGAGCAGTTCTTC.

V is TRBV5-1 and J is TRBJ2-5, with TRBD1 matching over 8 bases. Germline V gene sequence: CDR1 SGHRS, CDR2 YFSETQ. There are 11 residues in the CDR3. Trimming removed 4 bases from V and 9 bases from J; junction bases left unmatched: 2. CDR3 sequence (DNA): TGCGCCAGCAGCCTACAGGGGGCCCAGTACTTC. Amino acid sequence: CASSLQGAQYF.

The table lists this clone with a count of one. The chain carries TRBV28 and TRBJ1-1; TRBD1 matches 7 bases. The trim removed 2 bases at V and 5 bases at J, leaving 8 bases unmatched. The CDR3 runs 15 residues. The germline CDR1 and CDR2 sequences are MDHEN and SYDVKM. The chain's CDR3 is CASSLPLQGKTEAFF. CDR3 in DNA: TGTGCCAGCAGTTTACCTTTACAGGGGAAGACTGAAGCTTTCTTT.

The chain joins TRBV14 to TRBJ2-1; TRBD2 matches 11 bases. The CDR3 covers 14 residues. Per germline, CDR1 SGHDN and CDR2 FVKESK. With 8 bases clipped from V and 1 base from J, the junction kept 1 base outside the gene matches. The CDR3 loop reads CASGLAGSYNEQFF. The CDR3 DNA sequence: TGTGCCAGCGGACTAGCGGGTTCCTACAATGAGCAGTTCTTC.

The chain recombines TRBV5-6 with TRBJ2-1; tentatively, D is TRBD2 (6 bases). The CDR3 has 15 residues. Germline-derived CDR1 and CDR2 are SGHDT and YYEEEE. Deletions cut 5 bases from V and 9 bases from J, with 21 bases between. The CDR3 region has the DNA TGTGCCAGCAGTTCGGGACTCCGATCTCGTGGTGAGCAGTTCTTC. Its translation: CASSSGLRSRGEQFF.

The sample holds many counts of this clone. The chain employs TRBV4-1 and TRBJ1-2, with 8 nucleotides matching TRBD1. In germline, CDR1 is MGHRA, CDR2 YSYEKL. V shed 4 bases and J 7 bases; nucleotides not matched to a gene: 2. The length of the CDR3 is 12 residues. CDR3 protein: CASSPDRVGYTF. The CDR3 coding sequence is TGCGCCAGCAGCCCGGACAGGGTTGGCTACACCTTC.

This chain connects TRBV6-2 or TRBV6-3 to TRBJ2-7; possible D gene TRBD2, 6 bases. CDR1 and CDR2 (germline): MNHEY, SVGEGT. V gave up 6 bases and J gave up 3 bases, with 18 bases separating them. The CDR3 contains 15 residues. The CDR3 loop is CASSPLGGPRYEQYF. The CDR3 bases are TGTGCCAGCAGCCCTCTGGGAGGTCCCCGCTACGAGCAGTACTTC.

The chain is built from TRBV28 and TRBJ2-5; D unclear. From germline, CDR1 is MDHEN and CDR2 SYDVKM. CDR3 length equals 13 residues. Trimming took off 1 base at V and 1 base at J, with 4 bases between the two ends. The chain's CDR3 is CASSLSIQETQYF. CDR3 coding DNA: TGTGCCAGCAGTTTATCAATCCAAGAGACCCAGTACTTC.

V usage is TRBV5-1 and J usage is TRBJ2-7; 11 positions agree with TRBD1. The ends lost 3 bases at V and 4 bases at J; junction bases unmatched: 3. The CDR3 runs 14 residues. Germline CDR1 is SGHRS and CDR2 is YFSETQ. Written as DNA, the CDR3 is TGCGCCAGCAGCTCCGGACAGGGGGCGTACGAGCAGTACTTC. Translation gives CASSSGQGAYEQYF.

This chain connects TRBV6-1 to TRBJ1-6; a weak D match, TRBD1 (5 bases). The V end was cut by 2 bases, the J end by 5 bases, with 13 bases between. The CDR3 covers 16 residues. Germline assignment: CDR1 MNHNS and CDR2 SASEGT. The CDR3 loop is CASSESRGTNNSPLHF. The DNA of the CDR3 is TGTGCCAGCAGTGAATCCCGGGGGACGAATAATTCACCCCTCCACTTT.

This clone was recorded once. Distinct nucleotide sequences in the sample also encode this CDR3. The chain joins TRBV4-1 to TRBJ2-7; 9 nucleotides match TRBD2. The CDR3 length is 15 residues. With 0 bases clipped from V and 2 bases from J, the junction kept 2 bases outside the gene matches. Germline V CDR1 and CDR2: MGHRA, YSYEKL. The CDR3, as DNA: TGCGCCAGCAGCCAAGATAGCGGGAGAGCCTACGAGCAGTACTTC. The encoded protein is CASSQDSGRAYEQYF.

The gene calls are TRBV12-3 or TRBV12-4 and TRBJ1-5; 7 bases agree with TRBD1. J was trimmed by 7 bases and V by 4 bases; bases with no gene match: 4. The CDR3 loop spans 13 amino acids. In DNA, the CDR3 is TGTGCCAGCAGTTGGGACAGTAGACAGCCCCAGCATTTT. It specifies CASSWDSRQPQHF.

The rearrangement uses TRBV3-1 (or the pseudogene TRBV3-2) and TRBJ2-1; 14 positions agree with TRBD2. V shed 0 bases, J shed 0 bases, and the junction held 7 bases outside the gene matches. CDR3 length equals 20 residues. Germline CDR1 is LGHDT and CDR2 is YNNKEL (reference sequence). DNA of the CDR3: TGTGCCAGCAGCCAAGACGGGACTAGCGGGGGACGCCACTCCTACAATGAGCAGTTCTTC. It specifies CASSQDGTSGGRHSYNEQFF.

The V gene is TRBV3-1 (or the pseudogene TRBV3-2), the J gene TRBJ1-2; the D is unclear. Germline V gene sequence: CDR1 LGHDT, CDR2 YNNKEL (reference sequence). The V and J ends lost 3 bases and 4 bases respectively, with 9 bases between them. The CDR3 covers 13 residues. In DNA form, the CDR3 reads TGTGCCAGCAGCCAGGGCTCGATCTATGGCTACACCTTC. Amino acid sequence: CASSQGSIYGYTF.

This clone has only a few counts. Sequence at one end of the junction differs from germline and may be a read error. This chain's CDR3 is CASRQEHAGRGHGYTF. The CDR3, as DNA: TGTGCCAGCAGACAAGAACATGCAGGCAGGGGGCATGGCTACACCTTC. V and J are TRBV3-1 (or the pseudogene TRBV3-2) and TRBJ1-2, with 8 positions matching TRBD1. This CDR3 contains 16 residues. Germline V gene data show CDR1 as LGHDT and CDR2 as YNNKEL (reference sequence).

The gene calls are TRBV27 and TRBJ2-7, with 8 positions matching TRBD1. The V and J ends lost 0 bases and 6 bases, in that order; junction bases with no gene match: 4. The CDR3 is 14 amino acids. The germline V gene has CDR1 MNHEY and CDR2 SMNVEV (reference sequence). CDR3 bases: TGTGCCAGCAGTTTATCCGCCGACAGGGGCGAGCAGTACTTC. This codes for CASSLSADRGEQYF.

CDR3 DNA: TGTGCCAGCAGTTACAAGACAGGGGGCGTTGACACTGAAGCTTTCTTT. Protein product: CASSYKTGGVDTEAFF. The rearrangement joins TRBV6-5 to TRBJ1-1, with TRBD1 matching over 10 bases. V lost 2 bases to trimming and J lost 3 bases; unmatched junction nucleotides: 6. In germline, CDR1 is MNHEY, CDR2 SVGAGI. This CDR3 has 16 amino acids.

The chain has TRBV4-1 and TRBJ1-2; the match to TRBD1 covers 7 bases. Germline-derived CDR1 and CDR2 are MGHRA and YSYEKL. V gave up 2 bases and J gave up 4 bases; unmatched junction bases: 4. This CDR3 has 14 amino acids. The CDR3 DNA sequence: TGCGCCAGCAGCCAAACCGGGACAGCCTATGGCTACACCTTC. Its protein product is CASSQTGTAYGYTF.

V is TRBV11-2 and J is TRBJ2-3, with 9 bases that match TRBD1. Germline CDR1 and CDR2: SGHAT and FQNNGV. CDR3 size: 17 residues. With V trimmed by 1 base and J by 4 bases, 9 bases remained unmatched. In DNA form, the CDR3 reads TGTGCCAGCAGCTTAGTTGCCGGGACAGGGTTCCCAGATACGCAGTATTTT. Translating it yields CASSLVAGTGFPDTQYF. The entire variable domain, with the rest obtained from reference TRBV11-2 and TRBJ2-3, is as follows: EAGVAQSPRYKIIEKRQSVAFWCNPISGHATLYWYQQILGQGPKLLIQFQNNGVVDDSQLPKDRFSAERLKGVDSTLKIQPAKLEDSAVYLCASSLVAGTGFPDTQYFGPGTRLTVL.

The J gene is TRBJ2-2, the V gene TRBV3-1 (or the pseudogene TRBV3-2); TRBD2 agrees at 10 bases. CDR1 is LGHDT and CDR2 is YNNKEL in the germline V gene (reference sequence). Trimming took 8 bases from V and 5 from J; bases not matched to a gene: 8. The CDR3 consists of 15 residues. CDR3 region: CASRRAGGETGELFF. CDR3 in DNA: TGTGCCAGCCGTCGAGCGGGAGGGGAGACCGGGGAGCTGTTTTTT.

This sequence joins TRBV5-4 and TRBJ2-2, with 7 bases aligning to TRBD2. V gave up 0 bases and J gave up 6 bases; unmatched junction bases: 5. Germline CDR1 reads SGHNT; CDR2 reads YYREEE (reference sequence). The CDR3 is 15 residues long. CDR3 sequence (DNA): TGTGCCAGCAGCTTGGCGAGGGAGGGCCCCGGGGAGCTGTTTTTT. Encoded protein: CASSLAREGPGELFF. The variable domain in full, completed from reference TRBV5-4 and TRBJ2-2, reads ETGVTQSPTHLIKTRGQQVTLRCSSQSGHNTVSWYQQALGQGPQFIFQYYREEENGRGNFPPRFSGLQFPNYSSELNVNALELDDSALYLCASSLAREGPGELFFGEGSRLTVL.

In DNA, the CDR3 is TGTGCCAGCAGCACCCCGGGACAGGGATACGAGCAGTACTTC. It is translated as CASSTPGQGYEQYF. V gene TRBV6-2 or TRBV6-3 combines with J gene TRBJ2-7; TRBD1 aligns across 9 bases. The V and J ends lost 6 bases and 4 bases, in that order; junction bases with no gene match: 7. The CDR3 spans 14 residues. Germline CDR1 and CDR2: MNHEY and SVGEGT.

The chain couples TRBV18 to TRBJ1-1; 8 positions agree with TRBD1. CDR1 KGHSH and CDR2 LQKENI come from the germline V gene. The CDR3 is 14 amino acids. J lost 1 base, V lost 6 bases, and 4 bases had no gene match. The CDR3 DNA is TGTGCCAGCTCCTCGACAGGGGAGAACACTGAAGCTTTCTTT. It translates to CASSSTGENTEAFF.

The chain employs TRBV28 and TRBJ2-1, with D maybe TRBD2 (5 bases). Germline values: CDR1 MDHEN, CDR2 SYDVKM. V was cut by 1 base and J by 5 bases, with 12 bases left in between. This CDR3 has 15 residues. The CDR3 DNA sequence: TGTGCCAGCAGTTTATCGAGGGCCTGGGACAATGAGCAGTTCTTC. Residues: CASSLSRAWDNEQFF.

The V and J genes are TRBV4-1 and TRBJ2-3; 12 nucleotides match TRBD2. The J segment lost 3 bases and the V segment lost 2 bases, leaving 6 bases of the junction unmatched. CDR3 length equals 17 residues. Germline CDR1 MGHRA, CDR2 YSYEKL. CDR3 DNA sequence: TGCGCCAGCAGCCAATCGTGGACTAGCGGGACTACAGATACGCAGTATTTT. Translation: CASSQSWTSGTTDTQYF.

J is TRBJ1-1 and V is TRBV30; 8 positions match TRBD1. The CDR3 loop spans 16 amino acids. CDR1 GTSNPN and CDR2 SVGIG come from the germline V gene (reference sequence). V shed 3 bases and J 4 bases; nucleotides not matched to a gene: 13. The CDR3 DNA follows: TGTGCCTGGAGGCGGCAGGGGGCCTTGAGGAGCACTGAAGCTTTCTTT. Translation: CAWRRQGALRSTEAFF.

The CDR3 bases are TGTGCCAGCAGCGGACAGGGAGGCAATCAGCCCCAGCATTTT. Its translation: CASSGQGGNQPQHF. The chain is built from TRBV9 and TRBJ1-5; TRBD1 aligns across 7 bases. Germline loops: CDR1 SGDLS, CDR2 YYNGEE. The CDR3 length is 14 residues. The trim removed 3 bases at V and 2 bases at J, leaving 2 bases unmatched. The entire variable domain, with the rest obtained from reference TRBV9 and TRBJ1-5, is as follows: DSGVTQTPKHLITATGQRVTLRCSPRSGDLSVYWYQQSLDQGLQFLIQYYNGEERAKGNILERFSAQQFPDLHSELNLSSLELGDSALYFCASSGQGGNQPQHFGDGTRLSIL.

V is TRBV29-1 and J is TRBJ2-1; no clear D. Germline CDR1 is SQVTM and CDR2 is ANQGSEA. Trimming removed 7 bases at V and 8 bases at J, with 6 bases between. The CDR3 runs 9 residues. The CDR3 nucleotides are TGCAGCGACTATCATGAGCAGTTCTTC. Its translation: CSDYHEQFF.